Listed below are T cell receptor beta chains from one sample, sequenced in a study of PD-1 blockade in classical Hodgkin lymphoma. Produced via immunoSEQ multiplex PCR; TCRdb's table is partial and in-frame only. In the table there are 100,000 or so clones, roughly 87% of which are singletons. Sequencing used peripheral blood mononuclear cells (PBMCs), obtained before the fourth cycle of nivolumab. The receptors stem from a human donor with classical Hodgkin lymphoma. CDR3s include the opening cysteine and the closing phenylalanine or tryptophan.

TRBV19,TRBJ1-1,CASSSKGGTEAFF
TRBV15,TRBJ2-7,CATSSRRADYEQYF
TRBV18,TRBJ1-2,CASSEGTGYGYTF
TRBV6-1,TRBJ2-5,CASSESLLAGGGETQYF
TRBV19,TRBJ2-5,CASSIDLTGSGETQYF
TRBV28,TRBJ1-3,CASSTASDRRKLGNTIYF
TRBV27,TRBJ1-5,CASSTQGRQPQHF
TRBV15,TRBJ1-1,CATSRVDSSPAKAEAFF
TRBV9,TRBJ1-1,CASSPGGEDTEAFF
TRBV12-5,TRBJ1-5,CASGFTGKQPQHF
TRBV28,TRBJ2-7,CASSHGEGDEQYF
TRBV28,TRBJ1-3,CASSRPRSSGNTIYF
TRBV5-8,TRBJ1-2,CASSSRDFYGYTF
TRBV5-1,TRBJ1-2,CASSLSGSYGYTF
TRBV4-3,TRBJ1-1,CASSQDPGGNTEAFF
TRBV28,TRBJ2-1,CASTMGGRGYNEQFF
TRBV6-1,TRBJ1-4,CASSESDRVYEKLFF
TRBV27,TRBJ2-1,CASNYRLGQVVGSYNEQFF
TRBV6-1,TRBJ1-5,CASSESPYSNQPQHF
TRBV2,TRBJ1-5,CASSGGVLNNQPQHF
TRBV6-5,TRBJ2-7,CASSYRSSYEQYF
TRBV6-4,TRBJ1-1,CASSPGQGSAFF
TRBV19,TRBJ2-1,CASSSTRTYNEQFF
TRBV5-5,TRBJ1-4,CASEARINEKLFF
TRBV20-1,TRBJ2-1,CSAKRVNEQFF
TRBV28,TRBJ1-3,CASSLGRSSGNTIYF
TRBV28,TRBJ1-2,CASRVGGNYGYTF
TRBV4-2,TRBJ2-5,CASSQGQLADSQETQYF
TRBV7-9,TRBJ1-2,CASSTSGVNYGYTF
TRBV25-1,TRBJ2-1,CASSEAGVYNEQFF
TRBV5-1,TRBJ1-6,CASSPGTVSSPLHF
TRBV7-2,TRBJ2-7,CASSNIGGLQSEQYF
TRBV5-1,TRBJ1-5,CASSLNSVDSNQPQHF
TRBV10-3,TRBJ2-7,CAISEGRGNEQYF
TRBV5-1,TRBJ2-3,CASSSGLERGTDTQYF
TRBV19,TRBJ2-5,CASSTWLGQSQETQYF
TRBV4-2,TRBJ2-6,CASSPQPSGANVLTF
TRBV5-1,TRBJ2-3,CASRLVATSTDTQYF
TRBV18,TRBJ1-4,CASSPTMTSSTNEKLFF
TRBV5-6,TRBJ2-7,CASSLGTYEQYF
TRBV15,TRBJ2-2,CATSRDSSGRGRRELFF
TRBV7-8,TRBJ2-5,CASSFVRETQYF
TRBV5-6,TRBJ1-1,CASIRGGRVTEAFF
TRBV7-9,TRBJ2-3,CASSLPEYRVSTDTQYF
TRBV11-2,TRBJ1-4,CASSLGFRGANEKLFF
TRBV29-1,TRBJ2-3,CSVPGTSGASTDTQYF
TRBV6-1,TRBJ1-5,CASRGPGTGNQPQHF
TRBV19,TRBJ1-5,CASSMYIGWSGGIQGLSNQPQHF
TRBV6-1,TRBJ2-7,CASSEAVGGQYF
TRBV4-1,TRBJ2-1,CASSQRGFSGGTHNEQFF
TRBV4-3,TRBJ2-1,CASSQALAGSYNEQFF
TRBV27,TRBJ1-2,CASSPGQLVYGYTF
TRBV5-4,TRBJ2-3,CASSATWREGIDTQYF
TRBV29-1,TRBJ2-7,CSVLAGSSYEQYF
TRBV4-2,TRBJ1-1,CASSQVGEVDRLNTEAFF